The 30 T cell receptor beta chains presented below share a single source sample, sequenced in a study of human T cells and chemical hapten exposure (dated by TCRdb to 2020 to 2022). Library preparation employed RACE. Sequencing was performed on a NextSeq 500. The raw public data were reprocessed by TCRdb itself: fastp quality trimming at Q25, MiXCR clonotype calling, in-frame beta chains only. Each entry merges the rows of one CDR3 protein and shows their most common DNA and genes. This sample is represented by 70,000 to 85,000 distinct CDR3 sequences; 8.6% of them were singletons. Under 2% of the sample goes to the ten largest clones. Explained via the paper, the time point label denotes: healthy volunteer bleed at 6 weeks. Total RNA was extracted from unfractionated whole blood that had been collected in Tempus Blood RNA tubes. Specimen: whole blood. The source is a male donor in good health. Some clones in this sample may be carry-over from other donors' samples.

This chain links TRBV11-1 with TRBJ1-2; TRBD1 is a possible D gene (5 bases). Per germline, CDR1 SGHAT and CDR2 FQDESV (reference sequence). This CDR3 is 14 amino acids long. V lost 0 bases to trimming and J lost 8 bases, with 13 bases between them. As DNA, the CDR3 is TGTGCCAGCAGCTTAGCATCCGGGGCTGGAGGCTACACCTTC. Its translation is CASSLASGAGGYTF.

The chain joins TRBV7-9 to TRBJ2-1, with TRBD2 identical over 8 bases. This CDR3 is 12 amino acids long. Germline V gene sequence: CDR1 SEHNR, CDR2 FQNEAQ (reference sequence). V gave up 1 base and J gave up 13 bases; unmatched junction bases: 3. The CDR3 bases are TGTGCCAGCAGCTTAGGGCGGGAGGCCCAGTTCTTC. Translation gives CASSLGREAQFF.

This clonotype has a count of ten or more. In nucleotides, the CDR3 is TGTGCCAGCAGCCCCCTGGGGGGTCTAGGTTCCACAGATACGCAGTATTTT. Amino acid sequence: CASSPLGGLGSTDTQYF. This chain links TRBV9 with TRBJ2-3; D perhaps matches TRBD2 (6 bases). In germline, CDR1 is SGDLS, CDR2 YYNGEE. This CDR3 has 17 amino acids. V lost 4 bases, J lost 2 bases, and 20 bases lay in between.

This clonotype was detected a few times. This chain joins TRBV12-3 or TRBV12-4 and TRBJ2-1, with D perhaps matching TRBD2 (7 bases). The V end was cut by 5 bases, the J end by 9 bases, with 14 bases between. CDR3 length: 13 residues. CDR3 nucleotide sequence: TGTGCCAGCAGTCGGGGGGCGGTAGGTGAGCAGTTCTTC. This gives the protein CASSRGAVGEQFF.

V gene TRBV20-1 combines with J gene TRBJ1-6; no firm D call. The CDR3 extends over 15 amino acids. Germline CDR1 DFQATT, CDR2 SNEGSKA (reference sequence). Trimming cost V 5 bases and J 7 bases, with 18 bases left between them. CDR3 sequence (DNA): TGCAGTGCTCCCGAAAGGGTGGCCGTGAATTCACCCCTCCACTTT. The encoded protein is CSAPERVAVNSPLHF.

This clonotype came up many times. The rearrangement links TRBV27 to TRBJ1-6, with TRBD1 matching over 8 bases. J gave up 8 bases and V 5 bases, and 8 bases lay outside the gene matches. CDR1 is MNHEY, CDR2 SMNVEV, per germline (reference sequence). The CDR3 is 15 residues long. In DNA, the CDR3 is TGTGCCAGCAGTCCGGTGGACAGGGTTGATTCACCCCTCCACTTT. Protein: CASSPVDRVDSPLHF.

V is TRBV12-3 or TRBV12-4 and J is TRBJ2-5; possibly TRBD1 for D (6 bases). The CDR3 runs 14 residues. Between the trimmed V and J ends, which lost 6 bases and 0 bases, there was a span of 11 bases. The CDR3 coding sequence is TGTGCCAGCAGAGCCGGGACAAACCAAGAGACCCAGTACTTC. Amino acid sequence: CASRAGTNQETQYF.

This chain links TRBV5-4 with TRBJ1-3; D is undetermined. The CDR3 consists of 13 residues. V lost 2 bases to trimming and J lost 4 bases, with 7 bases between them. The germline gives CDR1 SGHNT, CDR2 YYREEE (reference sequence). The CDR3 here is CASSFGRGNTIYF. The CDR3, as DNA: TGTGCCAGCAGCTTTGGTCGCGGAAACACCATATATTTT. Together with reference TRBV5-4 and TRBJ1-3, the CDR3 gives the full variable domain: ETGVTQSPTHLIKTRGQQVTLRCSSQSGHNTVSWYQQALGQGPQFIFQYYREEENGRGNFPPRFSGLQFPNYSSELNVNALELDDSALYLCASSFGRGNTIYFGEGSWLTVV.

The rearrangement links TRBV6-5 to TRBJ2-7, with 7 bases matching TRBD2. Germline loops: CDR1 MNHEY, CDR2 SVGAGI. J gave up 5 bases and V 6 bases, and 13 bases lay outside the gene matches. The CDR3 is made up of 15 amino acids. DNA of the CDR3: TGTGCCAGCAGCAATACGGAGGGAGGGAGCCACGAGCAGTACTTC. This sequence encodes CASSNTEGGSHEQYF.

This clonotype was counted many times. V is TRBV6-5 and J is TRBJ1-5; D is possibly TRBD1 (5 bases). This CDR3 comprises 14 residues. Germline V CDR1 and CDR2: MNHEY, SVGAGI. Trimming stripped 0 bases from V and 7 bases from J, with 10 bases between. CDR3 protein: CASSYSRGSQPQHF. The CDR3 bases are TGTGCCAGCAGTTACTCGCGGGGGAGCCAGCCCCAGCATTTT.

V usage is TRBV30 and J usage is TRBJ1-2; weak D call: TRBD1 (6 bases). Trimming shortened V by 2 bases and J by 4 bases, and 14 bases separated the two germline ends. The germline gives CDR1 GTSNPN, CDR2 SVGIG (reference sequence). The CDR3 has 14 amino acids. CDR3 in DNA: TGTGCCTGGAGTAGGGGGAACACCGGCTATGGCTACACCTTC. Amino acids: CAWSRGNTGYGYTF.

This CDR3 reads CASSLASGEGPPRQYF. CDR3 nucleotide sequence: TGTGCCAGCAGCTTGGCCTCGGGGGAGGGCCCGCCGAGGCAGTACTTC. The V gene is TRBV5-4, the J gene TRBJ2-7; 7 bases map to TRBD2. Germline V CDR1 and CDR2: SGHNT, YYREEE (reference sequence). Trimming at V came to 0 bases and at J to 9 bases, leaving 15 bases not matched to a gene. This CDR3 has 16 residues.

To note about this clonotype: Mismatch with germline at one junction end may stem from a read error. For the CDR3, the DNA is TGTGCCACCAGAAGAGAATTAGGAGAGACCCAGTACTTC. Protein: CATRRELGETQYF. The chain couples TRBV15 to TRBJ2-5, with no clear D. The CDR3 has 13 amino acids. The germline CDR1 and CDR2 sequences are LNHNV and YYDKDF (reference sequence).

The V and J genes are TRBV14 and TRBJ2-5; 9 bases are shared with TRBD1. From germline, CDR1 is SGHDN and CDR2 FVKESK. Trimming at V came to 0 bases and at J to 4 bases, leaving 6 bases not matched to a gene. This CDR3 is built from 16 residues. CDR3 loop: CASSQEQGAPGETQYF. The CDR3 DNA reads TGTGCCAGCAGCCAAGAACAGGGGGCGCCGGGAGAGACCCAGTACTTC.

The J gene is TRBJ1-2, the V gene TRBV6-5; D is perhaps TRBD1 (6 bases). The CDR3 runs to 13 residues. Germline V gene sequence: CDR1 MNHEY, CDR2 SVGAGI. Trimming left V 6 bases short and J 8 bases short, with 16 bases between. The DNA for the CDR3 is TGTGCCAGCAGCAATCAAACAGGGTTCGGCTACACCTTC. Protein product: CASSNQTGFGYTF.

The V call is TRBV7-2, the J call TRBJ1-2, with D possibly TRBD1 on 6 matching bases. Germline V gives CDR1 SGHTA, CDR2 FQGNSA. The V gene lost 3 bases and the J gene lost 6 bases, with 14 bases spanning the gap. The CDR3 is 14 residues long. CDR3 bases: TGTGCCAGCAGCTTTTCGGACAGAGGCGATGGCTACACCTTC. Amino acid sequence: CASSFSDRGDGYTF.

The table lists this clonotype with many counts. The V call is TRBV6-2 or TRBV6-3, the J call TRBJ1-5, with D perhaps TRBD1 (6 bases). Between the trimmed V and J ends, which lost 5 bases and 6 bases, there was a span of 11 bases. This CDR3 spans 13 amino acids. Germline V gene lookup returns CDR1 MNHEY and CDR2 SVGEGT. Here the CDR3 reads CASSPDRPQPQHF. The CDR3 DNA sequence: TGTGCCAGCAGTCCAGACAGGCCTCAGCCCCAGCATTTT.

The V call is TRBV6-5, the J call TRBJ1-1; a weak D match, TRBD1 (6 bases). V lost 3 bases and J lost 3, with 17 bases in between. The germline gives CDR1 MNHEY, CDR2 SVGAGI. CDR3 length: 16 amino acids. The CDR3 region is CASSYGGGGAYTEAFF. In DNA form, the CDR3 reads TGTGCCAGCAGTTATGGGGGGGGGGGCGCGTACACTGAAGCTTTCTTT.

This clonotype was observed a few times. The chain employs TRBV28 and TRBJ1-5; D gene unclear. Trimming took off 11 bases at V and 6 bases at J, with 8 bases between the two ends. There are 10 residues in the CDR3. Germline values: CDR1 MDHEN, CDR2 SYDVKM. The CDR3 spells CAAGVQPQHF. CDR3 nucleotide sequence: TGTGCCGCAGGCGTTCAGCCCCAGCATTTT.

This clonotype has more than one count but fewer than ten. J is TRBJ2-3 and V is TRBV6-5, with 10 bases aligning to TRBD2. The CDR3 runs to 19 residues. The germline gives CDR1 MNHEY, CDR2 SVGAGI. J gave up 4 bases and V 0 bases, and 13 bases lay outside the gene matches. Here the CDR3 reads CASSYSLTPSGRAPDTQYF. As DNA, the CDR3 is TGTGCCAGCAGTTACTCCTTAACACCGAGCGGGAGGGCCCCAGATACGCAGTATTTT.

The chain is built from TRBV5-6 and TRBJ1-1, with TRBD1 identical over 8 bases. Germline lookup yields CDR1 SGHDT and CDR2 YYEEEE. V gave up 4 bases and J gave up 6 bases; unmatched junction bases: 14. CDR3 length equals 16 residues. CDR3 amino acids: CASSPDRGARVAEAFF. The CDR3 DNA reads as TGTGCCAGCAGCCCCGACAGGGGCGCTAGAGTTGCTGAAGCTTTCTTT.

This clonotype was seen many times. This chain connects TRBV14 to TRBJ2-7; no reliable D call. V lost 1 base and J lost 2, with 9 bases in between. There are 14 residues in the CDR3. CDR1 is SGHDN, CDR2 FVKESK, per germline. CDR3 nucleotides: TGTGCCAGCAGCCAAGGGAGAGCTGCCTACGAGCAGTACTTC. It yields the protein CASSQGRAAYEQYF.

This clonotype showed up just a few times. CDR3 sequence (DNA): TGTGCCATCAGCAAACAGGGTCTGGGAGATACGCAGTATTTT. Translated, it gives CAISKQGLGDTQYF. V and J are TRBV10-3 and TRBJ2-3; tentative D call: TRBD1 (6 bases). CDR1 is ENHRY, CDR2 SYGVKD, per germline. Deletions cut 6 bases from V and 5 bases from J, with 15 bases between. This CDR3 is built from 14 residues.

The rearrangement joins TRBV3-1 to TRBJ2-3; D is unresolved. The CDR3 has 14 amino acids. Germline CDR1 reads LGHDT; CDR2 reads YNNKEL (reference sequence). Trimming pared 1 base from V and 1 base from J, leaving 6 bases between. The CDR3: CASSQAVGTDTQYF. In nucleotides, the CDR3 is TGTGCCAGCAGCCAAGCCGTGGGCACAGATACGCAGTATTTT.

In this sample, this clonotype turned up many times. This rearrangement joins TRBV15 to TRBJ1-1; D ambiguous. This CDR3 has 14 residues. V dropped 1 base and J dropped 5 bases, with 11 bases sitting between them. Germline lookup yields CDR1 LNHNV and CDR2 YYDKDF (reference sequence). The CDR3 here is CATSRGSAGTEAFF. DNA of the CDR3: TGTGCCACCAGCAGAGGAAGTGCGGGGACTGAAGCTTTCTTT.

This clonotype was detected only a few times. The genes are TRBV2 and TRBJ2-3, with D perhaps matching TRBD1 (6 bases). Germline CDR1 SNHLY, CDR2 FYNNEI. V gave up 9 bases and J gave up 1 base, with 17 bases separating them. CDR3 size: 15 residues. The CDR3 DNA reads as TGTGCCAGAAGACAGGTCCAAGATGGCACAGATACGCAGTATTTT. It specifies CARRQVQDGTDTQYF.

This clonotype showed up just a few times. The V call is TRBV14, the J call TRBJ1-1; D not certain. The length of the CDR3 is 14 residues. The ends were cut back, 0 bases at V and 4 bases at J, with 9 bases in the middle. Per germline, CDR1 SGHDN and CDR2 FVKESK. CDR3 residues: CASSQDDPSTEAFF. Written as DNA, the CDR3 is TGTGCCAGCAGCCAAGATGATCCGAGCACTGAAGCTTTCTTT.

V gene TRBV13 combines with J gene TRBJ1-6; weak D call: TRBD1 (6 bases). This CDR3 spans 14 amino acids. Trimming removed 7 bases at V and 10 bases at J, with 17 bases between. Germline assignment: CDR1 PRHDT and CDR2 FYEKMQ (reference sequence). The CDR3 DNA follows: TGTGCCAGCATGATCCAGGGGATGGGATCACCCCTCCACTTT. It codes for CASMIQGMGSPLHF.

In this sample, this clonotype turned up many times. CDR3 nucleotide sequence: TGTGCCATCAGAGGGACAGGTAGCACAGATACGCAGTATTTT. Amino acid sequence: CAIRGTGSTDTQYF. The rearrangement uses TRBV10-3 and TRBJ2-3, with TRBD1 identical over 8 bases. The CDR3 runs to 14 residues. J lost 0 bases, V lost 6 bases, and 2 bases had no gene match. Looked up from germline, CDR1 is ENHRY and CDR2 is SYGVKD.

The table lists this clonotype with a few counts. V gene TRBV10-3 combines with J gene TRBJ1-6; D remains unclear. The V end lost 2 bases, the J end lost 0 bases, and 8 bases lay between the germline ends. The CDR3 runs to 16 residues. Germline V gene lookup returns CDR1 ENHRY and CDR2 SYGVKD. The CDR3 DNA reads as TGTGCCATCAGTGAGCCGGAAAGCTCCTATAATTCACCCCTCCACTTT. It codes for CAISEPESSYNSPLHF.